Included here is one T cell receptor (beta chain) sequence, with context. What it binds is unknown. V trimming: 4 bases; J trimming: 4 bases; junction bases outside the gene matches: 11. Germline assignment: CDR1 SGHTA and CDR2 FQGTGA. This CDR3 is built from 16 residues. This record comes from a study of vaccination and CD4 T cells after COVID-19. Study as a whole: Sampling that followed vaccination took place a median about 75 days after dose two, within a range of 14 to 241.

The Oncomine TCR Beta short-read assay sequenced DNA from cultured CD4+ T cells. TCRdb re-called the PCR reads with MiXCR, one entry per CDR3 protein. Of over 5,000 distinct CDR3 sequences listed, around 50% are singletons. Study-wide results and limits: Researchers looked at relatively few convalescent patients and had no early post-infection timepoints.

The treatment is: roughly nine-day PBMC culture with coronavirus spike peptide pools or control peptides (ViraFEST assay). Fewer than 2.5 million PBMCs per well were cultured with about 10 IU/ml IL-2 and about 10 ug/ml peptide pools. Sequencing input: CD4+ T cells from blood, cultured in vitro. This receptor was obtained from a human donor who had recovered from COVID-19. The V gene is TRBV7-3, the J gene TRBJ2-3; 7 bases line up with TRBD1. The CDR3 DNA follows: TGTGCCAGCAGCTCGGGGAGAGGGGGCGTCGCAGATACGCAGTATTTT. This translates into CASSSGRGGVADTQYF. The whole variable domain, filled in from reference TRBV7-3 and TRBJ2-3, reads GAGVSQTPSNKVTEKGKYVELRCDPISGHTALYWYRQSLGQGPEFLIYFQGTGAADDSGLPNDRFFAVRPEGSVSTLKIQRTERGDSAVYLCASSSGRGGVADTQYFGPGTRLTVL.